The 2 T cell receptor beta chains below come from one sample, sequenced in a study of control samples from healthy donors and cancer patients. Measured with immunoSEQ multiplex PCR; TCRdb has only the in-frame clones, and not every one. The sample yields about 49,000 clones, 65% to 90% seen once. Sequencing was carried out using PBMCs. These receptors were taken from a woman aged 45-65 years with lung cancer.

This clone was detected a few times. The chain joins TRBV7-3 to TRBJ2-7; 7 bases map to TRBD2. Trimming took 4 bases from V and 6 from J; bases not matched to a gene: 12. This CDR3 contains 15 residues. CDR1 and CDR2 (germline): SGHTA, FQGTGA. The CDR3 here is CASSYTAGSRSEQYF. As DNA, the CDR3 is TGTGCCAGCAGCTATACAGCGGGGTCGAGGTCCGAGCAGTACTTC.

The rearrangement uses TRBV19 and TRBJ1-1, with TRBD1 as a possible D gene (5 bases). CDR3 size: 13 residues. Germline loops: CDR1 LNHDA, CDR2 SQIVND (reference sequence). Deletions cut 4 bases from V and 5 bases from J, with 11 bases between. CDR3 in amino acids: CASSTAGGTEAFF. The CDR3 DNA follows: TGTGCCAGTAGTACAGCCGGGGGGACTGAAGCTTTCTTT.